Below, 14 T cell receptor beta chains from the same sample are listed, as sequenced in a study of PD-1 blockade in mismatch repair-deficient tumors. Profiling relied on immunoSEQ multiplex PCR, and the TCRdb table lists in-frame clones only, not all of them. The sample includes about 40,000 clones, around 79% of them seen just once. The starting material was peripheral blood, obtained 4 weeks after starting pembrolizumab. The source of these receptors is an adult with mismatch repair-deficient cancer.

The chain employs TRBV5-6 and TRBJ1-1; D is uncertain. V lost 2 bases to trimming and J lost 1 base, with 6 bases between them. The length of the CDR3 is 13 residues. Germline V gene sequence: CDR1 SGHDT, CDR2 YYEEEE. As DNA, the CDR3 is TGTGCCAGCAGCTTTATTGGGAACACTGAAGCTTTCTTT. This gives the protein CASSFIGNTEAFF.

The chain has TRBV5-5 and TRBJ2-7; D is ambiguous. The germline gives CDR1 SGHKS, CDR2 YYEKEE (reference sequence). Trimming left V 1 base short and J 0 bases short, with 8 bases between. The CDR3 consists of 14 residues. In nucleotides, the CDR3 is TGTGCCAGCAGCTTGCGGCTTCTCTCCTACGAGCAGTACTTC. Translation gives CASSLRLLSYEQYF.

The chain employs TRBV7-9 and TRBJ2-7; D call uncertain. Germline values: CDR1 SEHNR, CDR2 FQNEAQ (reference sequence). V lost 3 bases and J 0 bases, leaving 6 bases between the germline ends. The CDR3 covers 13 residues. CDR3 sequence: CASSFESSYEQYF. The CDR3 DNA follows: TGTGCCAGCAGCTTTGAGAGCTCCTACGAGCAGTACTTC.

This chain uses TRBV15 with TRBJ1-2, with D possibly TRBD1 on 6 matching bases. The germline gives CDR1 LNHNV, CDR2 YYDKDF (reference sequence). The CDR3 is 15 amino acids. The V and J ends lost 0 bases and 5 bases respectively, with 13 bases between them. In nucleotides, the CDR3 is TGTGCCACCAGCAGAGATCTGAGGAGGGGGTATGGCTACACCTTC. Protein product: CATSRDLRRGYGYTF.

The J gene is TRBJ2-5, the V gene TRBV27; 7 nucleotides match TRBD2. The CDR3 extends over 17 amino acids. Unmatched junction bases numbered 14, after V lost 5 bases and J lost 2 bases. Germline V CDR1 and CDR2: MNHEY, SMNVEV (reference sequence). CDR3 residues: CASSLTLGGGTQETQYF. The DNA for the CDR3 is TGTGCCAGCAGTCTCACGCTGGGCGGGGGAACTCAAGAGACCCAGTACTTC.

As DNA, the CDR3 is TGTGCCAGCAGCCCAACTCTTGGGTCTAATGAAAAACTGTTTTTT. Protein sequence: CASSPTLGSNEKLFF. The chain recombines TRBV9 with TRBJ1-4, with D unresolved. V was pared by 4 bases and J by 3 bases, with 13 bases between. The CDR3 totals 15 residues. Per the germline V gene, CDR1 is SGDLS and CDR2 is YYNGEE.

This clone was detected only a few times. For the CDR3, the DNA is TGCGCCAGCAGCCCCCGCGGGACGGGAACTAATGAAAAACTGTTTTTT. It is translated as CASSPRGTGTNEKLFF. This rearrangement joins TRBV4-3 to TRBJ1-4, with a weak D call TRBD1 (5 bases). V was cut by 4 bases and J by 1 base, with 13 bases left in between. The CDR3 has 16 amino acids. CDR1 is LGHNA and CDR2 is YSLEER in the germline V gene.

This clone has just one count. The chain links TRBV27 to TRBJ2-7; a possible D gene is TRBD2 (5 bases). Germline lookup yields CDR1 MNHEY and CDR2 SMNVEV (reference sequence). The CDR3 contains 14 residues. The V and J ends lost 5 bases and 3 bases respectively, with 14 bases between them. CDR3 nucleotide sequence: TGTGCCAGCAGTAGGCAGACTACCCTCTACGAGCAGTACTTC. As protein: CASSRQTTLYEQYF.

This chain connects TRBV4-1 to TRBJ2-5; D may match TRBD1 or TRBD2 (5 bases each). Germline V CDR1 and CDR2: MGHRA, YSYEKL. The V and J ends lost 3 bases and 7 bases respectively, with 33 bases between them. The CDR3 is made up of 20 amino acids. This CDR3 reads CASSHFAVTRRGRGDGTQYF. As DNA, the CDR3 is TGCGCCAGCAGCCATTTTGCCGTTACCCGCCGAGGGAGAGGGGACGGGACCCAGTACTTC.

This rearrangement joins TRBV19 to TRBJ2-7; TRBD1 agrees at 8 bases. The CDR3 is made up of 14 amino acids. The V and J ends lost 1 base and 3 bases, in that order; junction bases with no gene match: 2. Per germline, CDR1 LNHDA and CDR2 SQIVND (reference sequence). The chain's CDR3 is CASSIGDRHYEQYF. The CDR3 DNA is TGTGCCAGTAGTATAGGGGACAGGCACTACGAGCAGTACTTC.

The chain joins TRBV5-4 to TRBJ1-5; D uncertain. The CDR3 is 19 residues long. V was clipped by 0 bases and J by 1 base, with 20 bases between them. Germline V CDR1 and CDR2: SGHNT, YYREEE (reference sequence). CDR3 sequence: CASSLEPTRGQRSNQPQHF. The CDR3 DNA reads TGTGCCAGCAGCTTGGAGCCAACAAGAGGGCAAAGGAGCAATCAGCCCCAGCATTTT.

The V call is TRBV5-1, the J call TRBJ1-4; possibly TRBD1 for D (5 bases). This CDR3 contains 16 residues. Between the trimmed V and J ends, which lost 4 bases and 2 bases, there was a span of 15 bases. Germline lookup yields CDR1 SGHRS and CDR2 YFSETQ. The chain's CDR3 is CASSPGREGTNEKLFF. In DNA, the CDR3 is TGCGCCAGCAGCCCGGGACGGGAGGGGACTAATGAAAAACTGTTTTTT.

V is TRBV5-1 and J is TRBJ1-2, with unresolved D. The V gene's germline CDR1 is SGHRS and CDR2 YFSETQ. There are 12 residues in the CDR3. Trimming cost V 0 bases and J 5 bases, with 5 bases left between them. The CDR3 loop is CASSLDGYGYTF. As DNA, the CDR3 is TGCGCCAGCAGCTTGGATGGGTATGGCTACACCTTC.

The genes are TRBV4-1 and TRBJ1-1; possible D gene TRBD1, 5 bases. V was shortened by 5 bases and J by 8 bases, with 12 bases between the two germline ends. The CDR3 runs 12 residues. CDR1 and CDR2 (germline): MGHRA, YSYEKL. The CDR3 here is CASSSLGGEAFF. The CDR3 DNA is TGCGCCAGCAGCTCACTCGGGGGGGAAGCTTTCTTT.